The present T cell receptor (beta chain) was sequenced within a study of blood T cell repertoires in COVID-19. Method: immunoSEQ multiplex PCR; TCRdb's copy keeps in-frame clones and lacks some. This table has around 150,000 clones, almost 80% appearing once. The junction had 8 bases not matched to a gene; V was cut back by 0 bases and J by 5 bases. Germline assignment: CDR1 LGHDT and CDR2 YNNKEL (reference sequence). The CDR3 has 16 amino acids. This sequence originates from a man aged 60 to 69 who had recovered from COVID-19. The J gene is TRBJ2-5, the V gene TRBV3-1 (or the pseudogene TRBV3-2); 8 bases are shared with TRBD2. Sequencing was carried out using peripheral blood. CDR3 in amino acids: CASSQDSGGPWETQYF. CDR3 bases: TGTGCCAGCAGCCAAGATTCGGGAGGGCCCTGGGAGACCCAGTACTTC.